This paragraph reports one T cell receptor beta chain. What it recognizes is unknown. The sample originates from a study of cytomegalovirus exposure and HLA in healthy donors. Study conclusions and caveats: Of the V segments, some could not be distinguished, including TRBV6-2 and TRBV6-3, and were excluded. Productive status was seen about 87% or about 30% of the time for most TCR beta V segments in an earlier analysis. The study designated about 160 TCR beta chains cytomegalovirus-associated.

V shed 5 bases and J 9 bases; nucleotides not matched to a gene: 5. Germline V lookup: CDR1 MNHEY, CDR2 SMNVEV (reference sequence). CDR3 length: 14 amino acids. The PCR employed 60 Vbeta primers together with 13 Jbeta primers. TCRdb's table, derived via immunoSEQ multiplex PCR, lists solely in-frame clones and lacks some. The table lists almost 200,000 clones, about 85% of them singletons. Donors were ostensibly healthy at sampling, although undocumented immune exposures were probable. The chain is built from TRBV27 and TRBJ1-6; 9 bases align to TRBD1. This sequence originates from a male donor in good health and CMV-seropositive. Sequencing used PBMCs. The CDR3 spells CASSKGQGISPLHF. The CDR3 bases are TGTGCCAGCAGTAAGGGACAGGGAATTTCACCCCTCCACTTT.